This T cell receptor beta chain was captured by sequencing in a study of PD-L1 blockade in urothelial cancer. For the study at large: Patients initiated atezolizumab around 2014 at 1,200 mg intravenously every 3 weeks. When blood samples were assessed, the median T cell count was about 140,000.

Time point reported: pretreatment peripheral blood. For each patient, 1 to 8 samples were obtained, pretreatment and on-treatment. Between the trimmed V and J ends, which lost 1 base and 7 bases, there was a span of 8 bases. Germline CDR1 reads SGHAT; CDR2 reads FQNNGV. The CDR3 contains 12 residues. Spike-ins of synthetic TCR analog templates went into each PCR. The data were produced by immunoSEQ multiplex PCR, yet TCRdb's version contains in-frame clones alone and is incomplete. The table has 80,000 to 90,000 clones, 85% to 90% seen once; the top ten hold 13% to 15%. The sequences come from PBMCs, collected around atezolizumab (anti-PD-L1) treatment. This sequence joins TRBV11-2 and TRBJ2-7; D possibly corresponds to TRBD2 (5 bases). The receptor comes from a man aged 55 to 70 with urothelial cancer. The CDR3 loop is CASSLGPGEQYF. In DNA form, the CDR3 reads TGTGCCAGCAGCTTAGGCCCGGGGGAGCAGTACTTC.